This T cell receptor beta chain was captured by sequencing in a study of blood T cell repertoires in COVID-19. In the study overall: Spain, Italy and the United States supplied samples that represented acute and convalescent COVID-19. T cells, B-cell-depleted T cells, or PBMCs provided the cDNA or gDNA that served as material.

V lost 5 bases to trimming and J lost 7 bases, with 18 bases between them. The CDR3 is made up of 15 amino acids. Germline V gives CDR1 SGHNT, CDR2 YENEEA. As originally analysed: Reference gene primer amplification gave estimated nucleated cell counts. Produced via immunoSEQ multiplex PCR; TCRdb's table is partial and in-frame only. V, J and clone size are taken as reported in that table, and D and trimming were inferred from the DNA itself. This sample has about 190,000 clones, with roughly three quarters found just once. This TCR was sampled from a man between 60 and 75 years old with active or convalescent COVID-19. The chain joins TRBV11-3 to TRBJ2-1; D is perhaps TRBD2 (6 bases). Input material: peripheral blood. CDR3 in amino acids: CASSPGVGWENEQFF. The CDR3 DNA reads as TGTGCCAGCAGCCCGGGGGTAGGGTGGGAGAATGAGCAGTTCTTC.